These T cell receptor beta chains were read from a single sample in a study of graft-versus-host responses after intestinal transplantation. These receptors are not linked to any known antigen. The repertoire was sequenced with immunoSEQ multiplex PCR; TCRdb's copy has only in-frame clones and lacks some. Among 75,000 to 100,000 clones listed, 85% to 95% were seen once. The sample in question was unstimulated CD8+ T cells sorted from spleen or lymph node cells, obtained before intestinal transplant. All receptors derive from a human donor who received an intestinal transplant. The CDR3 runs from the conserved cysteine through the conserved F or W.

j_call	v_call	cdr3_aa
TRBJ2-7	TRBV19	CASSIAWQGYEQYF
TRBJ2-7	TRBV6-1	CASSESTFLSYEQYF
TRBJ2-1	TRBV6-5	CASSSGLVIIDEQFF
TRBJ2-7	TRBV2	CAIRLAGDAHEQYF
TRBJ2-1	TRBV9	CASTPGLAGGGEFF
TRBJ2-2	TRBV5-6	CASSLVGTDITGELFF
TRBJ1-1	TRBV30	CAWSVGANTEAFF
.	TRBV6-1	CASSEASAVGGYEQYF
TRBJ2-5	TRBV10-3	CAISDPTSGSETQYF
TRBJ1-5	TRBV30	CAWSVGSNQPQHF
TRBJ2-6	TRBV19	CASSTKRADPGLALGGANVLTF
TRBJ1-1	TRBV18	CASSPTANTEAFF
TRBJ1-5	TRBV27	CASSMTGGAQPQHF
TRBJ2-7	TRBV21-1	CASSNSGRSYEQYF
TRBJ1-2	TRBV4-1	CASSQVDSTVHTF
TRBJ2-1	TRBV19	CASSLGGSSGNEQFF
TRBJ1-4	TRBV5-6	CASSIDRGEKLFF
TRBJ2-7	TRBV2	CASSDTSGANYEQYF
TRBJ1-4	TRBV30	CAWTPAAGKKEKLFF
TRBJ2-7	TRBV9	CASSVDTGSTYEQYF
TRBJ1-2	TRBV5-6	CASSLDARYRSVNYGYTF
TRBJ2-5	TRBV5-4	CASSGLLSGGWETQYF
TRBJ2-2	TRBV30	CAWSDGLAGVTGELFF
TRBJ2-1	TRBV5-4	CASSTGLAYYNEQFF
TRBJ2-5	TRBV19	CASSPLAGLQETQYF
TRBJ2-2	TRBV13	CASEDGVGTGELFF
TRBJ2-7	TRBV4-1	CASSNRGSSYEQYF